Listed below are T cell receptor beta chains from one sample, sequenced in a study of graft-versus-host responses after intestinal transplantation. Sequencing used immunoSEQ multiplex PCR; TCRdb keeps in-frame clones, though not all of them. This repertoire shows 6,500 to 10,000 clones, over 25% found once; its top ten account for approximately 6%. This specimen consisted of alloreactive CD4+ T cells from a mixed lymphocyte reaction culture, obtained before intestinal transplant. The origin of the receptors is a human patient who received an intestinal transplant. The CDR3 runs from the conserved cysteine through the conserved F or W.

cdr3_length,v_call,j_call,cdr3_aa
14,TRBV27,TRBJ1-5,CASSLGDSRWPQHF
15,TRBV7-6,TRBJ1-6,CASSSIQGANSPLHF
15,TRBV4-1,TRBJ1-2,CASSQTGGGLYGYTF
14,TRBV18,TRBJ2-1,CASSPDRAYNEQFF
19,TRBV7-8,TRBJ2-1,CASNPWTGARGSGSDEQFF
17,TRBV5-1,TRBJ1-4,CASSSGARGRGPEKLFF
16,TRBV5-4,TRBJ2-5,CASSLDPGGVQETQYF
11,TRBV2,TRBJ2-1,CATSTNNEQFF
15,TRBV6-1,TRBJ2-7,CASSHQGTGSYEQYF
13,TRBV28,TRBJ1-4,CASSLSLGRFLFF
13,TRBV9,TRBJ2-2,CASSSGGSGELFF
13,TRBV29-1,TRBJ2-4,CSVEQAGKNIQYF
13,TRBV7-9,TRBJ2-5,CASRSLGEETQYF
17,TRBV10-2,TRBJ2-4,CASSAPSGGAAKNIQYF
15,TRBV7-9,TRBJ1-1,CASTKTGGMNTEAFF
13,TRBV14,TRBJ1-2,CASSHTGGRGYTF
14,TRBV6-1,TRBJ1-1,CASSALTGGTEAFF
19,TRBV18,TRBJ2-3,CASSLLGLAGGPSTDTQYF
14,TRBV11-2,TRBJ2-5,CASSYLPVGETQYF
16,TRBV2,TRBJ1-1,CASSAERVSLTTEAFF
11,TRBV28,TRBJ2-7,CASRGQVEQYF
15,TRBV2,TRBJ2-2,CASSFRGLGTGELFF
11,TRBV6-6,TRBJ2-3,CASSRHDTQYF
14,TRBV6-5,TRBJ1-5,CASSEESRRQPQHF
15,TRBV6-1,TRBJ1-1,CASSATGGARTEAFF
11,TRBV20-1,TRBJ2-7,CSATGFYEQYF
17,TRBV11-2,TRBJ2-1,CASSLVPSGGNYNEQFF
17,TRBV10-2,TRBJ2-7,CASSPLKTSGGFYEQYF
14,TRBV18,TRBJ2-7,CASSQGQGSYEQYF
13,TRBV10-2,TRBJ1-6,CASRDRTDSPLHF
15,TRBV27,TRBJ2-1,CASSAGTSGYNEQFF
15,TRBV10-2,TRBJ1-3,CASTVTGDSGNTIYF
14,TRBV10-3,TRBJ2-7,CAISAAGGEREQYF
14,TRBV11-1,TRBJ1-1,CASSLGVANTEAFF
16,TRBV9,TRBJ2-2,CASSLRLAANTGELFF
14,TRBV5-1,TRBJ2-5,CASSQSGGQETQYF
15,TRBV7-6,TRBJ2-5,CASSSGLGAEETQYF
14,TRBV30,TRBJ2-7,CAWSGEDSSYEQYF
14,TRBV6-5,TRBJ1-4,CASSYSSRGEKLFF
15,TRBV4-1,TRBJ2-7,CASSLDWDRGYEQYF
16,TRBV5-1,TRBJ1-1,CASSLGTGVLDTEAFF
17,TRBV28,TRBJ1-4,CASSSPLHQGLGEKLFF
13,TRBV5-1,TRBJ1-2,CASSLGRVEGYTF
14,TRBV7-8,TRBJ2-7,CASSLRQGFYEQYF
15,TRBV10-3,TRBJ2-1,CAISESSGSFNEQFF
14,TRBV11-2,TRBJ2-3,CASSLGGGTDTQYF
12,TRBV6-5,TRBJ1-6,CASGGSNSPLHF
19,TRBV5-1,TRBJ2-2,CASSLADRGLGTNTGELFF
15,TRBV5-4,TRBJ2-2,CASSSGGANTGELFF
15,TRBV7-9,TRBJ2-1,CASSLSGLEINEQFF
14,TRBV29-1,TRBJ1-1,CSVVGGPLNTEAFF
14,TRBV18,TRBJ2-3,CASSPRLATDTQYF
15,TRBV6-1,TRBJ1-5,CASSEGGQGSQPQHF
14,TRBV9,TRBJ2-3,CASSLLASTDTQYF
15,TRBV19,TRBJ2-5,CASSIVGGGSETQYF
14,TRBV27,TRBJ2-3,CASSASGFTDTQYF